This TCR beta chain was captured by sequencing in a study of T-cell reconstitution after alpha-beta-depleted transplantation in children. This sample's TCRbeta library carried unique molecular identifier barcodes. TCRdb re-called the PCR reads with MiXCR, one entry per CDR3 protein. This sample has about 510,000 distinct CDR3 sequences; approximately 10% occur once, and the top ten carry 13% to 15%. The V gene end was trimmed by 8 bases and the J gene end by 4 bases; junction bases not matched to a gene: 5. This CDR3 is built from 12 residues. Germline CDR1 reads GTSNPN; CDR2 reads SVGIG (reference sequence). This clonotype was counted only a few times.

This specimen was PBMCs, mostly from graft donor cells, taken 180 days after TCRalphabeta/CD19-depleted stem cell transplant. The genes are TRBV30 and TRBJ2-1, with 7 nucleotides matching TRBD2. The sequence was obtained from a female patient under 10 years old who had a stem cell transplant for aplastic anemia, so the T cells may come from the graft donor. The CDR3 nucleotides are TGTGCCGGACGCGGGGGATACAATGAGCAGTTCTTC. As protein: CAGRGGYNEQFF.